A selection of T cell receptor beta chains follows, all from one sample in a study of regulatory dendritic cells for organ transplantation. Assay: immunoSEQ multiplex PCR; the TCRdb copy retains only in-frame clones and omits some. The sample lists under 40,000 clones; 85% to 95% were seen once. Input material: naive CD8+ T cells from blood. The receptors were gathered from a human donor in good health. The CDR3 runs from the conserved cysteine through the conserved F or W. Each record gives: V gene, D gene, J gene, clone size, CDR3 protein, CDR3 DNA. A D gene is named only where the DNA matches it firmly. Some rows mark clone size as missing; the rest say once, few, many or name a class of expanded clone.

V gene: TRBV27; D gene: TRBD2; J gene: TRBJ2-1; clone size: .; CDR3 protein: CASSPNSGNEQFF; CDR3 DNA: TGTGCCAGCAGCCCCAATAGCGGGAATGAGCAGTTCTTC
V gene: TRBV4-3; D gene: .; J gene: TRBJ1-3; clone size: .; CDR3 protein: CASSQDHTDFSGNTIYF; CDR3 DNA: TGCGCCAGCAGCCAAGATCATACTGACTTCTCTGGAAACACCATATATTTT
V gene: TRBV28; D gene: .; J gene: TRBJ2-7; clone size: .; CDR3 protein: CASSLSLQTAYEQYF; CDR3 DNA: TGTGCCAGCAGTTTGAGTCTCCAGACTGCCTACGAGCAGTACTTC
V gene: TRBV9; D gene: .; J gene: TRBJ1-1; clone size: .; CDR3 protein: CASSVAQGNTEAFF; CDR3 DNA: TGTGCCAGCAGCGTAGCGCAGGGAAACACTGAAGCTTTCTTT
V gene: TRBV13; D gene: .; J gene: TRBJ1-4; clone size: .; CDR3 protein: CASSLGPEKLFF; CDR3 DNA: TGTGCCAGCAGCTTAGGCCCTGAAAAACTGTTTTTT
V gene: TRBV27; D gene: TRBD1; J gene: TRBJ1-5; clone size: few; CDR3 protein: CASSTDRAHQPQHF; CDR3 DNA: TGTGCCAGCAGTACGGACAGGGCACATCAGCCCCAGCATTTT
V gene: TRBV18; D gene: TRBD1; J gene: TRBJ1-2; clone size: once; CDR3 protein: CASSAIKYRDRGPFNYGYTF; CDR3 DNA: TGTGCCAGCTCAGCGATAAAGTACCGGGACAGGGGCCCGTTTAACTATGGCTACACCTTC
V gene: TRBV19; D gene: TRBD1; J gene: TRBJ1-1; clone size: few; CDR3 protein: CASSDRGPTEAFF; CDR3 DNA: TGTGCCAGTAGCGACAGGGGGCCCACTGAAGCTTTCTTT
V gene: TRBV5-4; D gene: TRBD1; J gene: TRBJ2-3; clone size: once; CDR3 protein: CASSAPGQSTDTQYF; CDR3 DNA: TGTGCCAGCAGTGCACCGGGACAGAGCACAGATACGCAGTATTTT
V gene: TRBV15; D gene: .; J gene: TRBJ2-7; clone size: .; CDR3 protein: CATFNGYEQYF; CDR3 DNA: TGTGCCACCTTTAACGGATACGAGCAGTACTTC
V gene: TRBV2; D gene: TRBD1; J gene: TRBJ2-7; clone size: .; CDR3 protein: CASRNLVGQGVKLYEQYF; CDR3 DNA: TGTGCCAGCAGAAACTTGGTGGGACAGGGGGTGAAATTATACGAGCAGTACTTC
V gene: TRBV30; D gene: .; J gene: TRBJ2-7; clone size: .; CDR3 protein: CAWSEDSYYEQYF; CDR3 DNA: TGTGCCTGGAGTGAGGACAGTTACTACGAGCAGTACTTC
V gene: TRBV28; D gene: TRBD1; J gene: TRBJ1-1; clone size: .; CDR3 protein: CASSFLQGDTEAFF; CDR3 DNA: TGTGCCAGCAGCTTCTTACAGGGGGACACTGAAGCTTTCTTT
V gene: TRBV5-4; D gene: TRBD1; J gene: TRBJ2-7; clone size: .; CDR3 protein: CASSEMRGLLEQYF; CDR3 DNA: TGTGCCAGCAGCGAAATGAGGGGGCTCTTGGAGCAGTACTTC
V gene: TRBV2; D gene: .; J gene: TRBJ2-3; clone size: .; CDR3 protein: CASVDTDTQYF; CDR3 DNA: TGTGCCAGCGTCGACACAGATACGCAGTATTTT
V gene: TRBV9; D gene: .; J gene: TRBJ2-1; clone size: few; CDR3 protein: CASNGARGKQFF; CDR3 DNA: TGTGCCAGCAATGGCGCTCGGGGGAAGCAGTTCTTC
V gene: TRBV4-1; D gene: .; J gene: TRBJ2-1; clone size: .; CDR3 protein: CASSQLNEQFF; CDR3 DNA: TGCGCCAGCAGCCAGCTCAATGAGCAGTTCTTC
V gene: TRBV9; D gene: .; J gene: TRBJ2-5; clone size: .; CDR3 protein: CASSGETRVEETQYF; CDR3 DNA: TGTGCCAGCAGCGGAGAGACTCGTGTGGAGGAGACCCAGTACTTC
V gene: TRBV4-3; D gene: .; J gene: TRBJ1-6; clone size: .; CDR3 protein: CASSQDKSELHF; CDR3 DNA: TGCGCCAGCAGCCAAGATAAGTCAGAACTCCACTTT
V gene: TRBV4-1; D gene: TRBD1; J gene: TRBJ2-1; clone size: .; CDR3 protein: CASSERDSYNEQFF; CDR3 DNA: TGCGCCAGCAGCGAACGGGACAGTTACAATGAGCAGTTCTTC
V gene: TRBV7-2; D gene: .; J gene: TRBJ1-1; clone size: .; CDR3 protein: CATVGMNTEAFF; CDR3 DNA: TGTGCCACCGTGGGGATGAACACTGAAGCTTTCTTT
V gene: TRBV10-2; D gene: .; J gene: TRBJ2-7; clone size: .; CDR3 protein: CASSVRGTYEQYF; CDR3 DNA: TGCGCCAGCAGTGTCAGGGGCACCTACGAGCAGTACTTC
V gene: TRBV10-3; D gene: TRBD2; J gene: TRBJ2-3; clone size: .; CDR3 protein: CAISESGGRRSDTQYF; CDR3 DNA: TGTGCCATCAGTGAGTCCGGCGGGAGAAGATCGGATACGCAGTATTTT
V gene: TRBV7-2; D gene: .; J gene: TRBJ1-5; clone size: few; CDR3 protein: CASSSVTGQPQHF; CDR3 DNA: TGTGCCAGCAGCTCCGTCACAGGCCAGCCCCAGCATTTT
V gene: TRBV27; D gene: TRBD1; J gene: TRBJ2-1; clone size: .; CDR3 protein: CASSPIGTGLEQFF; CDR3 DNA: TGTGCCAGCAGTCCAATAGGGACAGGGTTGGAACAGTTCTTC
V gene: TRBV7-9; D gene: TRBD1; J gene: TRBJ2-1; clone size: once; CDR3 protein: CASSSRQGAHEQFF; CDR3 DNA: TGTGCCAGCAGCTCACGACAGGGGGCACACGAGCAGTTCTTC
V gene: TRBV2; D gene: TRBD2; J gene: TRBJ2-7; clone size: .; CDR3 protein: CASRTSGAPYEQYF; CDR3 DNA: TGTGCCAGCAGAACGAGCGGGGCCCCCTACGAGCAGTACTTC
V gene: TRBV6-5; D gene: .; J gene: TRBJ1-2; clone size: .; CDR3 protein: CASRGLALYGYTF; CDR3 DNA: TGTGCCAGCAGGGGACTCGCTCTCTATGGCTACACCTTC
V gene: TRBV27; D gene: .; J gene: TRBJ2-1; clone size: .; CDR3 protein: CASSLSPWGYNEQFF; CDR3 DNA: TGTGCCAGCAGTTTATCGCCGTGGGGGTACAATGAGCAGTTCTTC
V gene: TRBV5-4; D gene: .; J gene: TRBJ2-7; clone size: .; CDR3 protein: CASSFEGAYEQYF; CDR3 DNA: TGTGCCAGCAGCTTCGAGGGGGCCTACGAGCAGTACTTC
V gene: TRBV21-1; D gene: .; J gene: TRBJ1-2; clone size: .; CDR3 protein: CASTDRGPSYGYTF; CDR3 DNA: TGTGCCAGCACCGACAGGGGGCCGTCCTATGGCTACACCTTC
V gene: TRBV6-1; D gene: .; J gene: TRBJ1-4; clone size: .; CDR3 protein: CASSEYVAATNEKLFF; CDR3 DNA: TGTGCCAGCAGTGAATACGTTGCTGCAACTAATGAAAAACTGTTTTTT
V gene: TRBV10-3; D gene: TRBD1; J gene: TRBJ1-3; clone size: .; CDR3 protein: CAIRTGPGNTIYF; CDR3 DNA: TGTGCCATTAGGACAGGGCCTGGAAACACCATATATTTT
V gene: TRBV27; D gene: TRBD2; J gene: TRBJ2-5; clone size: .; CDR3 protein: CASSRLARETQYF; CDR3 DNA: TGTGCCAGCAGCCGACTAGCCCGGGAGACCCAGTACTTC
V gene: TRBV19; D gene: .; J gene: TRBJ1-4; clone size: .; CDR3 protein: CASSPIGWGEKLFF; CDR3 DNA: TGTGCCAGTAGTCCCATAGGTTGGGGCGAAAAACTGTTTTTT
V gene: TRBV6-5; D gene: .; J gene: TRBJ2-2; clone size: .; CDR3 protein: CASSYGPFTTGELFF; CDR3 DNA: TGTGCCAGCAGTTACGGGCCTTTCACGACCGGGGAGCTGTTTTTT
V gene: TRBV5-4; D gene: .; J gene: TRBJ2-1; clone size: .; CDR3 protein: CASSLEWASSYNEQFF; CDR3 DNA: TGTGCCAGCAGCTTGGAGTGGGCGAGCTCCTACAATGAGCAGTTCTTC
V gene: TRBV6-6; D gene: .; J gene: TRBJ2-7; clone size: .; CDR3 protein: CASSYSNSGVYEQYF; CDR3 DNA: TGTGCCAGCAGTTACTCGAATTCGGGGGTCTACGAGCAGTACTTC
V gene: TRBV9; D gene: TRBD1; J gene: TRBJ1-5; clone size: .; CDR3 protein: CASSVGGTGFEPQHF; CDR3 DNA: TGTGCCAGCAGCGTAGGGGGGACAGGGTTTGAGCCCCAGCATTTT
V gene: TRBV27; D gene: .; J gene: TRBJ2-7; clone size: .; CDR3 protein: CASSWGAPPYEQYF; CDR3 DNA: TGTGCCAGCAGTTGGGGGGCACCGCCCTACGAGCAGTACTTC
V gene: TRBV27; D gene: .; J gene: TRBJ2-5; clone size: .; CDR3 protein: CATRVLTGPETQYF; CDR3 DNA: TGTGCCACCAGGGTGTTGACGGGCCCAGAGACCCAGTACTTC
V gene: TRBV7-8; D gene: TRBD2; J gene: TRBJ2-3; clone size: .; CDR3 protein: CASSTRPGLVTDTQYF; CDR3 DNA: TGTGCCAGCAGTACAAGACCGGGACTAGTTACAGATACGCAGTATTTT
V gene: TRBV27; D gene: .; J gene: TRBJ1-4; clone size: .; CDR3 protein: CASSHRDNEKLFF; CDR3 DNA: TGTGCCAGCAGCCACAGAGATAATGAAAAACTGTTTTTT
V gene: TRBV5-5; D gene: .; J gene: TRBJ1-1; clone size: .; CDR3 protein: CASSITRVRTEAFF; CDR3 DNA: TGTGCCAGCAGCATCACCCGGGTTCGCACTGAAGCTTTCTTT
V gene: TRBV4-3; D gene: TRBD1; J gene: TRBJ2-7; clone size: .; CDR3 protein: CASSPTQPGQGSEQYF; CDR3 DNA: TGCGCCAGCAGCCCAACTCAGCCGGGACAGGGCTCCGAGCAGTACTTC
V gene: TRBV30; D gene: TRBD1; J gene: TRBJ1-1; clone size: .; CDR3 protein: CAWSLGQGGSEAFF; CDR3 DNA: TGTGCCTGGAGTCTCGGACAGGGCGGGAGTGAAGCTTTCTTT
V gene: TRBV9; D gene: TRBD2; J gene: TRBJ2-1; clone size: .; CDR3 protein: CASSVEGLAFYNEQFF; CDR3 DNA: TGTGCCAGCAGCGTAGAGGGACTAGCGTTCTACAATGAGCAGTTCTTC
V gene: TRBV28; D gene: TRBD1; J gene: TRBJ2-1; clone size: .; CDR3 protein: CASSILTGINEQFF; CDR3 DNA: TGTGCCAGCAGTATCCTGACAGGGATCAATGAGCAGTTCTTC
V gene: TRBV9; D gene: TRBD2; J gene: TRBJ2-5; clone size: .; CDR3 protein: CASSVGWSGSGETQYF; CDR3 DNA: TGTGCCAGCAGCGTCGGATGGAGCGGGAGTGGAGAGACCCAGTACTTC
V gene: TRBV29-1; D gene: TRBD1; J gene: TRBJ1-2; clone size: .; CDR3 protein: CSVELWDRGTYGYTF; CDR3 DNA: TGCAGCGTTGAGCTTTGGGACAGGGGAACCTATGGCTACACCTTC
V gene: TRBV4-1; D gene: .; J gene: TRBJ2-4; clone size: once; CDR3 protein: CASSQAGLQAKNIQYF; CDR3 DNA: TGCGCCAGCAGCCAAGCAGGCCTGCAAGCCAAAAACATTCAGTACTTC
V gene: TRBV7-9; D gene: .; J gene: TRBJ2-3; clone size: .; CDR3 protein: CASSQSMSAGSTDTQYF; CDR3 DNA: TGTGCCAGCAGCCAGTCTATGTCGGCGGGGAGCACAGATACGCAGTATTTT
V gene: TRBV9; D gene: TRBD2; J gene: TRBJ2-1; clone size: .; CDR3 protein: CASSAGGENEQFF; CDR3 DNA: TGTGCCAGCAGCGCTGGGGGGGAAAATGAGCAGTTCTTC